The rows below give T cell receptor beta chains drawn from one sample of a study of T cells in Graves' hyperthyroidism and ophthalmopathy. Via MiXCR, TCRdb re-called the multiplex PCR reads, giving one row per CDR3 protein. The sample lists hundreds of thousands of distinct CDR3 sequences; about 16% were seen once. The sample comprised blood. These receptors all come from a woman in her thirties or forties with Graves' ophthalmopathy. Each CDR3 is given with its conserved first and last residue. D genes are given only for firm matches. A clone size is listed for some rows: how often the clone was seen (once, few, many), or a class if it is expanded.

cdr3_nt	cdr3_aa	v_call	j_call	clone_size	d_call
TGTGCCAGCAGCGCTCGGACAGGGTTGGATCAGCCCCAGCATTTT	CASSARTGLDQPQHF	TRBV11-2	TRBJ1-5	many	TRBD1
TGTGCCAGCAGTTCCCCGGGTCTTCTGGGCCCAGATACGCAGTATTTT	CASSSPGLLGPDTQYF	TRBV27	TRBJ2-3	few	-
TGTGCCAGCAGCCGAGGGACAGCTTATGGAAAACTGTTTTTT	CASSRGTAYGKLFF	TRBV5-8	TRBJ1-4	-	TRBD1
TGCAGTGCTAGTGTTGTAGGCGCCTACGAGCAGTACTTC	CSASVVGAYEQYF	TRBV20-1	TRBJ2-7	many	-
TGCGCCAGCAGCCAGACTAGCGGAGAATACAATGAGCAGTTCTTC	CASSQTSGEYNEQFF	TRBV5-1	TRBJ2-1	many	TRBD2
TGTGCCTGCCGAAACCTGTACACTGAAGCTTTCTTT	CACRNLYTEAFF	TRBV30	TRBJ1-1	many	-
TGTGCCACAACGATGGGCGATCAGCCCCAGCATTTT	CATTMGDQPQHF	TRBV12-3/TRBV12-4	TRBJ1-5	many	-
TGTGCCAGCAGTGACTTGGTCGGCACTGAAGCTTTCTTT	CASSDLVGTEAFF	TRBV6-4	TRBJ1-1	-	-
TGTGCCAGCAGGTTCGAGACAGTATCTAGCACAGATACGCAGTATTTT	CASRFETVSSTDTQYF	TRBV6-2/TRBV6-3	TRBJ2-3	few	-
TGTGCCAGCAGCCCCCGGGGACAGGGTTTCGATTCACCCCTCCACTTT	CASSPRGQGFDSPLHF	TRBV9	TRBJ1-6	-	TRBD1
TGCAGTGCTAGAGATCGTCAGAGGAGCTCCTATAATTCACCCCTCCACTTT	CSARDRQRSSYNSPLHF	TRBV20-1	TRBJ1-6	few	-
TGTGCCAGCAGTGGTGGCTACCCGTACCAAGAGACCCAGTACTTC	CASSGGYPYQETQYF	TRBV2	TRBJ2-5	many	-
TGCGCCAGCAGCTTGGTGGTAACAGGGGATCAGAGTGAGCAGTTCTTC	CASSLVVTGDQSEQFF	TRBV5-1	TRBJ2-1	-	TRBD1
TGCAGTGCCCAACTCTTGGATACGCAGTATTTT	CSAQLLDTQYF	TRBV20-1	TRBJ2-3	few	-
TGTGCCAGCAGCTTTACTAGCGGGGGTCCAGATACGCAGTATTTT	CASSFTSGGPDTQYF	TRBV7-2	TRBJ2-3	many	TRBD2
TGTGCCAGCAGCCCACAGGGGGCCCAGAACACTGAAGCTTTCTTT	CASSPQGAQNTEAFF	TRBV3-1	TRBJ1-1	many	TRBD1
TGTGCCAGCAGTCTCAAACCAAGGGACATTCAGTACTTC	CASSLKPRDIQYF	TRBV12-3/TRBV12-4	TRBJ2-4	few	-
TGTGCCAGCGTCAATTCCGGGACAGAGAGCTCCTACGAGCAGTACTTC	CASVNSGTESSYEQYF	TRBV28	TRBJ2-7	-	TRBD1
TGTGCCAGCAGTGATAGCGGGAGTTCCACCGGGGAGCTGTTTTTT	CASSDSGSSTGELFF	TRBV2	TRBJ2-2	many	TRBD2
TGTGCCAGCAGACTAAGCGGGGGTGAGCAGTTCTTC	CASRLSGGEQFF	TRBV7-9	TRBJ2-1	few	TRBD2
TGTGCCAGTAGTACCCCGCCTCGGGGGGGTGAGGCTTTCTTT	CASSTPPRGGEAFF	TRBV19	TRBJ1-1	few	-
TGTGCCAGCGGAAAAGGTCTGCAAAGGGAGACCCAGTACTTC	CASGKGLQRETQYF	TRBV12-3/TRBV12-4	TRBJ2-5	many	-
TGTGCCAGCAGCTTGTGGACTAGCGGCATTGGGGATGAGCAGTTCTTC	CASSLWTSGIGDEQFF	TRBV11-1	TRBJ2-1	-	TRBD2
TGTGCCAGCCGGGTTCTAGCGGTCCCCTCCGGGGAGCAGTACTTC	CASRVLAVPSGEQYF	TRBV2	TRBJ2-7	many	TRBD2
TGTGCCAGCAGTTACTCCCCCACTCGCGGGGGCGCATATCAGCCCCAGCATTTT	CASSYSPTRGGAYQPQHF	TRBV6-2/TRBV6-3	TRBJ1-5	once	-
TGTGCCAGCAGCCCCCCCGGGCTAGCGGGAGTGGAGACCCAGTACTTC	CASSPPGLAGVETQYF	TRBV11-2	TRBJ2-5	many	TRBD2
TGCAGTGCTAGTTTTGGCCTTAACACCGGGGAGCTGTTTTTT	CSASFGLNTGELFF	TRBV20-1	TRBJ2-2	-	-
TGTGCCAGCAGCCAAGATTTGAATCAGCCCCAGCATTTT	CASSQDLNQPQHF	TRBV3-1	TRBJ1-5	many	-
TGTGCCTGGAGTGGGGGGAATCAGCCCCAGCATTTT	CAWSGGNQPQHF	TRBV30	TRBJ1-5	many	-
TGTGCCAGCAGCCATGGGGCTAGCGAGGAGGAGCAGTTCTTC	CASSHGASEEEQFF	TRBV7-9	TRBJ2-1	many	-
TGTGCCAGCAGCCAAGTGGGGGAGGGTTACAATGAGCAGTTCTTC	CASSQVGEGYNEQFF	TRBV3-1	TRBJ2-1	few	TRBD2
TGTGCCAGCAGTTTAGCCGGGACACGGGGAAACACCATATATTTT	CASSLAGTRGNTIYF	TRBV12-3/TRBV12-4	TRBJ1-3	many	-
TGTGCCTGGAGCGCGGACAGCGCCGCCAAAAACATTCAGTACTTC	CAWSADSAAKNIQYF	TRBV30	TRBJ2-4	-	-
TGCAGTGCAGAGGGGGCCCAGGGATATTACTACAATGAGCAGTTCTTC	CSAEGAQGYYYNEQFF	TRBV20-1	TRBJ2-1	many	TRBD1
TGTGCCAGCAGCTTAGCGGGGGGCCCCACTAGCACAGATACGCAGTATTTT	CASSLAGGPTSTDTQYF	TRBV7-3	TRBJ2-3	many	TRBD2
TGTGCCAGCCACCGGGACTTCGGGAGAACTAATGAAAAACTGTTTTTT	CASHRDFGRTNEKLFF	TRBV28	TRBJ1-4	-	-
TGCGCCAGCAGGAAGGACAGGGCAAACACCGGGGAGCTGTTTTTT	CASRKDRANTGELFF	TRBV5-1	TRBJ2-2	many	TRBD1
TGTGCCAGCACGGGGATCGGAAACACCATATATTTT	CASTGIGNTIYF	TRBV28	TRBJ1-3	many	-
TGTGCCAGCAGCTTAGAGCCAGTGGGTGATTCACCCCTCCACTTT	CASSLEPVGDSPLHF	TRBV11-2	TRBJ1-6	many	-
TGTGCCAGCAGCTTAGACTTATCGACAGGGTTGTACTTC	CASSLDLSTGLYF	TRBV11-2	TRBJ2-5	-	TRBD1
TGTGCCAGCAGCTTAGCTTCCGTCCTAGATACGCAGTATTTT	CASSLASVLDTQYF	TRBV7-8	TRBJ2-3	many	-
TGTGCCAGCACCCGAATGCCGGGACAGGGGATCGGGGAGCTGTTTTTT	CASTRMPGQGIGELFF	TRBV6-1	TRBJ2-2	-	TRBD1
TGTGCCATCAGTGACCTCCGGGGGGGAGGGGAAGCTTTCTTT	CAISDLRGGGEAFF	TRBV10-3	TRBJ1-1	few	-
TGTGCCAGCAGCCCCAGCGTCTCGACAGTTCACGGGGAGCTGTTTTTT	CASSPSVSTVHGELFF	TRBV9	TRBJ2-2	few	-
TGTGCCAGCAGTGTGGACAGGGAGGACGAGCAGTACTTC	CASSVDREDEQYF	TRBV12-3/TRBV12-4	TRBJ2-7	-	TRBD1
TGTGCCAGCACCACAGGGTACGGGGCCTACGAGCAGTACTTC	CASTTGYGAYEQYF	TRBV12-3/TRBV12-4	TRBJ2-7	many	-
TGCAGCGCCCCGGGACAGTTCGCCGGGGAGCTGTTTTTT	CSAPGQFAGELFF	TRBV29-1	TRBJ2-2	few	TRBD1